This is a list of T cell receptor beta chains from one sample in a study of blood T cell repertoires in COVID-19. Profiled with immunoSEQ multiplex PCR; TCRdb holds only in-frame clones, not every one. The table has around 58,000 clones, 90% seen once. Sample: peripheral blood. The receptor set was obtained from a man between 60 and 70 years old with active COVID-19. Each CDR3 is given with its conserved first and last residue.

len | v_gene | CDR3aa
15 | TRBV19 | CASGSGTGGMNEQFF
15 | TRBV3-1/TRBV3-2 | CASSQADPRNYGYTF
15 | TRBV5-5 | CASSVTGITTDTQYF
14 | TRBV7-8 | CASSLGGVRYEQYF
15 | TRBV6-2/TRBV6-3 | CASSPDFSSYNEQFF
15 | TRBV7-9 | CASSQGTGYNSPLHF
14 | TRBV11-2 | CASSLLSRGGELFF
16 | TRBV19 | CASSILLAGNFNEQFF
16 | TRBV6-5 | CASSYSNPAGTGELFF
15 | TRBV5-1 | CASSATPGLAQTQYF
14 | TRBV5-1 | CASRDRGRDAEAFF
14 | TRBV19 | CASRTGAITGELFF
14 | TRBV7-3 | CASSNGQGTDTQYF
15 | TRBV11-2 | CASSLTSGGPDTQYF
14 | TRBV7-2 | CASRRGGSTDTQYF